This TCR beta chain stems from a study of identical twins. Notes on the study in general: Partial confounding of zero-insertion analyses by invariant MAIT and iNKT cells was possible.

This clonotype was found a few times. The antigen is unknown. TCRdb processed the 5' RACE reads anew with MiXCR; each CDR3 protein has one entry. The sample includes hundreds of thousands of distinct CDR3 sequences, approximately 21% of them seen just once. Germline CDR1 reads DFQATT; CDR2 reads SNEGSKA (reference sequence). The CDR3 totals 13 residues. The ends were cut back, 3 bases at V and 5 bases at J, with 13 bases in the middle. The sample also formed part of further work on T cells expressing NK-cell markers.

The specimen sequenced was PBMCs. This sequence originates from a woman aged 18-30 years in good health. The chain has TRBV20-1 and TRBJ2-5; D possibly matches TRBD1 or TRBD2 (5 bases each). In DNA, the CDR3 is TGCAGTGCTAGCTCGGGGCAAGGGGAGACCCAGTACTTC. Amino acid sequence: CSASSGQGETQYF.